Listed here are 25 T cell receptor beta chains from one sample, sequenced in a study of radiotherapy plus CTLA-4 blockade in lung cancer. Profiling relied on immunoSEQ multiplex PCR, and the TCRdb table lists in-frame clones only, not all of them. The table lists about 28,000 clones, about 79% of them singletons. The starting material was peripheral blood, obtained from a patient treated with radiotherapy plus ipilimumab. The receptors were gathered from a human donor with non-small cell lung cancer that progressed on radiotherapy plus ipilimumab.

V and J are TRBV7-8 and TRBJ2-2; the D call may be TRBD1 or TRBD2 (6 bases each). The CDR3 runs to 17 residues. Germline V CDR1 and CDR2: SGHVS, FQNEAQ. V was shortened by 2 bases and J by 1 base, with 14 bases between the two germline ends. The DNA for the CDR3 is TGTGCCAGCAGCTTACGGGGGCCGGCTTTGAACACCGGGGAGCTGTTTTTT. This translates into CASSLRGPALNTGELFF.

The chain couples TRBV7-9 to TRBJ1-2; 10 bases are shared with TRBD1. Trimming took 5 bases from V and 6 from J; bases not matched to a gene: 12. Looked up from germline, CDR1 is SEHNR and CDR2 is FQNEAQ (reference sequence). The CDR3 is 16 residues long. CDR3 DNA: TGTGCCAGCAGCCCGGCGCAAGACAGGGGGCGCAATGGCTACACCTTC. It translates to CASSPAQDRGRNGYTF.

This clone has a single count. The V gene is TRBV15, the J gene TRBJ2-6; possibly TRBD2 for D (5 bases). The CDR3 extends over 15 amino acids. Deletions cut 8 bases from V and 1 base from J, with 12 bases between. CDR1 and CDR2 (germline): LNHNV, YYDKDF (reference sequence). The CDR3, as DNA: TGTGCCACCGGTCAACGGAGGTCTGGGGCCAACGTCCTGACTTTC. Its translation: CATGQRRSGANVLTF.

DNA for the CDR3: TGCGCCAGCAGCCCGGGAGACAGCACCGGGGAGCTGTTTTTT. It is translated as CASSPGDSTGELFF. The gene calls are TRBV4-1 and TRBJ2-2; D is possibly TRBD2 (6 bases). Germline V lookup: CDR1 MGHRA, CDR2 YSYEKL. Trimming removed 4 bases from V and 4 bases from J, with 10 bases in between. The CDR3 loop spans 14 amino acids.

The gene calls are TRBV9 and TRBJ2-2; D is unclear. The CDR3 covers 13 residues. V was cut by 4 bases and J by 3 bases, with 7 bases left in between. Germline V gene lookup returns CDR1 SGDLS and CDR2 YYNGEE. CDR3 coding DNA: TGTGCCAGCAGCCTGAGCGACACCGGGGAGCTGTTTTTT. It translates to CASSLSDTGELFF.

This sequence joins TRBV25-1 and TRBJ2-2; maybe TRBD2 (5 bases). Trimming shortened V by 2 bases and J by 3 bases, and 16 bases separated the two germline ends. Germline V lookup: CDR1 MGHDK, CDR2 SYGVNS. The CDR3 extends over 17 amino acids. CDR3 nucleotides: TGTGCCAGCAGTGAACGTTTGTCGGGAACTCACACCGGGGAGCTGTTTTTT. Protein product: CASSERLSGTHTGELFF.

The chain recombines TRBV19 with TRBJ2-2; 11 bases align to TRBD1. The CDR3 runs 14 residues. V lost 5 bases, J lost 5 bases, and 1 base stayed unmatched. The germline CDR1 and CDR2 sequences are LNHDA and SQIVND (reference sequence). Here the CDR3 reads CASSWDRGTGELFF. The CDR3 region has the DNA TGTGCCAGTAGTTGGGACAGGGGGACCGGGGAGCTGTTTTTT.

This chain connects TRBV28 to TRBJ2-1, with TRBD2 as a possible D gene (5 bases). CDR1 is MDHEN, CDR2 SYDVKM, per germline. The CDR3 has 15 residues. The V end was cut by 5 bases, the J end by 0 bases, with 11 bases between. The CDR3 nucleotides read TGTGCCAGCAGTCCCACTAGGAGCTCCTACAATGAGCAGTTCTTC. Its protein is CASSPTRSSYNEQFF.

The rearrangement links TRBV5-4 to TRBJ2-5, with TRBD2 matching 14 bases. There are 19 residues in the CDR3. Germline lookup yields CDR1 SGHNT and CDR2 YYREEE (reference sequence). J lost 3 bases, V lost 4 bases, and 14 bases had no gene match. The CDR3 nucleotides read TGTGCCAGCAGCCCTCACGGGACTAGCGGGAGAGTAGGGGAAGAGACCCAGTACTTC. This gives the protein CASSPHGTSGRVGEETQYF. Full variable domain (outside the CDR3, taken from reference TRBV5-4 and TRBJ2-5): ETGVTQSPTHLIKTRGQQVTLRCSSQSGHNTVSWYQQALGQGPQFIFQYYREEENGRGNFPPRFSGLQFPNYSSELNVNALELDDSALYLCASSPHGTSGRVGEETQYFGPGTRLLVL.

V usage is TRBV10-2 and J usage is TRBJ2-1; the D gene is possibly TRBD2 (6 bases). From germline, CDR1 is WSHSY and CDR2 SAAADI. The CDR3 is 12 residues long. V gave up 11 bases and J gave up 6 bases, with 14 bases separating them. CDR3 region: CAATPGGNEQFF. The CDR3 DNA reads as TGCGCCGCCACTCCCGGGGGCAATGAGCAGTTCTTC.

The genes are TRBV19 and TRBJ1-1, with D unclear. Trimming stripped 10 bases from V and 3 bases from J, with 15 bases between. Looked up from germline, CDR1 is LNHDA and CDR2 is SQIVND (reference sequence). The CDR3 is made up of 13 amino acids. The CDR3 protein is CATIGVGDTEAFF. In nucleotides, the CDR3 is TGTGCCACCATCGGGGTGGGTGACACTGAAGCTTTCTTT. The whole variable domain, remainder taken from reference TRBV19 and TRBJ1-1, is DGGITQSPKYLFRKEGQNVTLSCEQNLNHDAMYWYRQDPGQGLRLIYYSQIVNDFQKGDIAEGYSVSREKKESFPLTVTSAQKNPTAFYLCATIGVGDTEAFFGQGTRLTVV.

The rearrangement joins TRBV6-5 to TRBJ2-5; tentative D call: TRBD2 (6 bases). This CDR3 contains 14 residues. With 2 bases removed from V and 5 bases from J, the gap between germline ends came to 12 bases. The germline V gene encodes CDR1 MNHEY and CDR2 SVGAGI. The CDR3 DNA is TGTGCCAGCAGTTACCCCCCTGGGGGGGAGACCCAGTACTTC. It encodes CASSYPPGGETQYF.

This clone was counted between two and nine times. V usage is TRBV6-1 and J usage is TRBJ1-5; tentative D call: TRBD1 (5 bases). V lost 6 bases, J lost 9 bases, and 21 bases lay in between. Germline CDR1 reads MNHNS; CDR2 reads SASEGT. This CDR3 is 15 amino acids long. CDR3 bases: TGTGCCAGCAGCGCCAGTGCAGTTGGGGGTTCGCCCCAGCATTTT. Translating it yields CASSASAVGGSPQHF.

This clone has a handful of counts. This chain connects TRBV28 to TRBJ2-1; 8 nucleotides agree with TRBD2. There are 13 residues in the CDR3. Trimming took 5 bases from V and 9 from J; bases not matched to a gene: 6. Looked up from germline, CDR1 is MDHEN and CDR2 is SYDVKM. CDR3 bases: TGTGCCAGCAGTCCAAGCGGGAGTGGTGAGCAGTTCTTC. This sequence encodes CASSPSGSGEQFF.

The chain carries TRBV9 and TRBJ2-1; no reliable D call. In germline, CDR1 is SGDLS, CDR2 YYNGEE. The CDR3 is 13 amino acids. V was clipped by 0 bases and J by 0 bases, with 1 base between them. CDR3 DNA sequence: TGTGCCAGCAGCGTAGGCTCCTACAATGAGCAGTTCTTC. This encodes CASSVGSYNEQFF. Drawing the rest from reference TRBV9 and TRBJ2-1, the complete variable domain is DSGVTQTPKHLITATGQRVTLRCSPRSGDLSVYWYQQSLDQGLQFLIQYYNGEERAKGNILERFSAQQFPDLHSELNLSSLELGDSALYFCASSVGSYNEQFFGPGTRLTVL.

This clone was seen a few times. CDR3 nucleotides: TGCGCCAGCAGTACCGGAGGCGCAGATACGCAGTATTTT. This sequence encodes CASSTGGADTQYF. The V gene is TRBV5-1, the J gene TRBJ2-3; a possible D gene is TRBD2 (5 bases). Germline V gene sequence: CDR1 SGHRS, CDR2 YFSETQ. V gave up 5 bases and J gave up 4 bases, with 11 bases separating them. This CDR3 contains 13 residues. Using reference TRBV5-1 and TRBJ2-3 for the parts outside the CDR3, the full variable domain is KAGVTQTPRYLIKTRGQQVTLSCSPISGHRSVSWYQQTPGQGLQFLFEYFSETQRNKGNFPGRFSGRQFSNSRSEMNVSTLELGDSALYLCASSTGGADTQYFGPGTRLTVL.

This CDR3 reads CASRRNEQFF. CDR3 nucleotides: TGTGCCAGCAGAAGGAATGAGCAGTTCTTC. This rearrangement joins TRBV28 to TRBJ2-1, with D uncertain. V was pared by 6 bases and J by 7 bases, with 4 bases between. There are 10 residues in the CDR3. Germline V gives CDR1 MDHEN, CDR2 SYDVKM.

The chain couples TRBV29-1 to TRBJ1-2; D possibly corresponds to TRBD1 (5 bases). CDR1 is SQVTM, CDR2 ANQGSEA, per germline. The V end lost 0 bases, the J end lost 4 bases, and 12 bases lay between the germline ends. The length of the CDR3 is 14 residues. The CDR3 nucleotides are TGCAGCGTTGAAGAGGGGACGGATATCTATGGCTACACCTTC. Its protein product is CSVEEGTDIYGYTF.

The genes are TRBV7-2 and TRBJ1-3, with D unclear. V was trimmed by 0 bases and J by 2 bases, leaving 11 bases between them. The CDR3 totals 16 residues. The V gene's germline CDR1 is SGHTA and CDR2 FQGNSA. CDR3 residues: CASSLALGSAGNTIYF. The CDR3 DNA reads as TGTGCCAGCAGCTTAGCCCTCGGCTCCGCTGGAAACACCATATATTTT.

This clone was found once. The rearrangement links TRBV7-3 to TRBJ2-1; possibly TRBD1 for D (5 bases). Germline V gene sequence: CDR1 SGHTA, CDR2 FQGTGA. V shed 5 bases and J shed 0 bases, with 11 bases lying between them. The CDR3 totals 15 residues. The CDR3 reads CASSLGESSYNEQFF. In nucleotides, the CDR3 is TGTGCCAGCAGCCTAGGGGAAAGCTCCTACAATGAGCAGTTCTTC. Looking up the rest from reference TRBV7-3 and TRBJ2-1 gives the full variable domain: GAGVSQTPSNKVTEKGKYVELRCDPISGHTALYWYRQSLGQGPEFLIYFQGTGAADDSGLPNDRFFAVRPEGSVSTLKIQRTERGDSAVYLCASSLGESSYNEQFFGPGTRLTVL.

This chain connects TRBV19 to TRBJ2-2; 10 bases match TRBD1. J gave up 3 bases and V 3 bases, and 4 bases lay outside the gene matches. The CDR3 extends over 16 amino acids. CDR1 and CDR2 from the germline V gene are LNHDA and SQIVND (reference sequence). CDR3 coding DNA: TGTGCCAGTAGTATTGAGGGACAGGGGTACACCGGGGAGCTGTTTTTT. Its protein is CASSIEGQGYTGELFF.

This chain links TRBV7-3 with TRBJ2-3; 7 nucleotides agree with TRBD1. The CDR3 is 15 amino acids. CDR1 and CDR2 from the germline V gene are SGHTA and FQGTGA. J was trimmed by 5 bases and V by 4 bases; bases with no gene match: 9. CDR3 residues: CASSSRQGGEDTQYF. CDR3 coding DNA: TGTGCCAGCAGCTCGAGACAGGGTGGGGAAGATACGCAGTATTTT.

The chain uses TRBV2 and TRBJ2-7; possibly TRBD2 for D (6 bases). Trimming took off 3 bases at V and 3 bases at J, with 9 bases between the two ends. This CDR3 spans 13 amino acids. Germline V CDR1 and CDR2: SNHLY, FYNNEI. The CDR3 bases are TGTGCCAGCAGTGAGCGGGGAGACTACGAGCAGTACTTC. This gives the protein CASSERGDYEQYF.

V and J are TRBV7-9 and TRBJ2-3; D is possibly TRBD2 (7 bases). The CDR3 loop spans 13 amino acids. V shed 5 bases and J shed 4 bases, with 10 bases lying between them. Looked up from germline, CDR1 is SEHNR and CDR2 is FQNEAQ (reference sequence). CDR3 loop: CASSTGGPDTQYF. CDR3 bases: TGTGCCAGCAGCACGGGGGGCCCAGATACGCAGTATTTT.

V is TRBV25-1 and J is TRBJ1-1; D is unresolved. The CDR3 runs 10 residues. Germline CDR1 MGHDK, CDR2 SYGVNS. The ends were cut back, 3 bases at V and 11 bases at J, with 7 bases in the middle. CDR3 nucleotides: TGTGCCAGCAGTGACGACCCGGCTTTCTTT. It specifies CASSDDPAFF. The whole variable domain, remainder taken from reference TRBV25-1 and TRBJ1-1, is EADIYQTPRYLVIGTGKKITLECSQTMGHDKMYWYQQDPGMELHLIHYSYGVNSTEKGDLSSESTVSRIRTEHFPLTLESARPSHTSQYLCASSDDPAFFGQGTRLTVV.